The following is a T cell receptor (beta chain) sequence with its context. The data stem from a study of control samples from healthy donors and cancer patients. The V end lost 3 bases, the J end lost 3 bases, and 11 bases lay between the germline ends. CDR1 is PRHDT and CDR2 is FYEKMQ in the germline V gene (reference sequence). The CDR3 is 15 amino acids. The repertoire was sequenced with immunoSEQ multiplex PCR; TCRdb's copy has only in-frame clones and lacks some. The data show about 69,000 clones, nearly 90% seen once. The source material was PBMCs. The origin of this receptor is a man aged 55 to 70 with lung cancer. This rearrangement joins TRBV13 to TRBJ1-4; possible D gene TRBD1, 6 bases. The CDR3 region has the DNA TGTGCCAGCAGCTTTTGGACAGCTCCTAATGAAAAACTGTTTTTT. It specifies CASSFWTAPNEKLFF.